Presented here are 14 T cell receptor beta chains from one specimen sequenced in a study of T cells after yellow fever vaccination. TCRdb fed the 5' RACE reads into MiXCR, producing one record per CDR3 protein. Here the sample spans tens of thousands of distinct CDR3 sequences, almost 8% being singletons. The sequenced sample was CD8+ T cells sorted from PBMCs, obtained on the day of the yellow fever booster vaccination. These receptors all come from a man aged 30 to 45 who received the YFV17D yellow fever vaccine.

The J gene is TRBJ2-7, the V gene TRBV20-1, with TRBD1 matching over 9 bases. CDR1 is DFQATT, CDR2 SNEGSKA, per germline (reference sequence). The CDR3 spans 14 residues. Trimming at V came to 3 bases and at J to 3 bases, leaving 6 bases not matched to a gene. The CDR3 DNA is TGCAGTGCTAGGATAGCGGACAGGGGCTACGAGCAGTACTTC. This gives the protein CSARIADRGYEQYF.

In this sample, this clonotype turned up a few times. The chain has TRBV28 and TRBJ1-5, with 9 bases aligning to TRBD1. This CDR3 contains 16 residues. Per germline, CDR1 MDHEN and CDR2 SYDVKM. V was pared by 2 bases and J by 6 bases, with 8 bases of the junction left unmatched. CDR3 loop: CASSLDPGTGSQPQHF. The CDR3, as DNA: TGTGCCAGCAGTTTAGATCCCGGGACAGGGAGTCAGCCCCAGCATTTT.

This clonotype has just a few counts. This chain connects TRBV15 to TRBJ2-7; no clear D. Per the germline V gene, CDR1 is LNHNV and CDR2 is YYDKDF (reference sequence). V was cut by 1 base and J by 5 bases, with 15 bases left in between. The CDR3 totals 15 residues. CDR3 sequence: CATSRAIMGSHEQYF. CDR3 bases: TGTGCCACCAGCAGAGCCATTATGGGGTCCCACGAGCAGTACTTC.

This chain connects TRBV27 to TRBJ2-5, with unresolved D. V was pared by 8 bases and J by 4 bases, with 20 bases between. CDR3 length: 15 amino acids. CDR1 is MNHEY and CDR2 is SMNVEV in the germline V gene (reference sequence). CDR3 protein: CASRAGSGPPETQYF. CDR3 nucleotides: TGTGCCAGCCGCGCAGGCTCAGGACCCCCAGAGACCCAGTACTTC.

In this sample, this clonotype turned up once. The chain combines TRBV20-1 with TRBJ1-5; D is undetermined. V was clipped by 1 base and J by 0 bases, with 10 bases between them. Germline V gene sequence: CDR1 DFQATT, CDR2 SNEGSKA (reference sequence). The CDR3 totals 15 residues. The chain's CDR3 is CSARVPGNSNQPQHF. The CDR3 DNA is TGCAGTGCTAGAGTACCGGGGAATAGCAATCAGCCCCAGCATTTT.

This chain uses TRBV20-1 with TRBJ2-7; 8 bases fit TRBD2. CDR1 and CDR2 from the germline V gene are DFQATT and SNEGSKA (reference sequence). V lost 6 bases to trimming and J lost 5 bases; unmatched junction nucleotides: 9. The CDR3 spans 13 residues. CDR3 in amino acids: CSAIRDGGDEQYF. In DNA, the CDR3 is TGCAGTGCCATCCGGGACGGGGGGGACGAGCAGTACTTC.

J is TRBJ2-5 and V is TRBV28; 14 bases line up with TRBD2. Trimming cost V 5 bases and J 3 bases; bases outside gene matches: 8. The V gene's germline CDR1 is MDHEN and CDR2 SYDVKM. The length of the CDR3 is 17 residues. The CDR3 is CASSEIRGLAGEETQYF. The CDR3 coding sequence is TGTGCCAGCAGTGAGATAAGGGGACTAGCGGGAGAAGAGACCCAGTACTTC.

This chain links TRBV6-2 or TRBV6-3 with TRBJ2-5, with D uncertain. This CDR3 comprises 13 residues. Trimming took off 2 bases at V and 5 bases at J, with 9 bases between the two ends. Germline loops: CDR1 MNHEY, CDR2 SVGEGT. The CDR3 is CASSYPKWETQYF. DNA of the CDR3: TGTGCCAGCAGTTACCCGAAATGGGAGACCCAGTACTTC.

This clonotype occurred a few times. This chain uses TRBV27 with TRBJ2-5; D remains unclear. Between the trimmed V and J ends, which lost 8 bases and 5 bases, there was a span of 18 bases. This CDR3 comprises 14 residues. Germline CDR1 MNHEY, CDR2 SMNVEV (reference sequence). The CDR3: CASGSLSTTETQYF. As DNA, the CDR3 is TGTGCCAGCGGCTCATTATCTACGACGGAGACCCAGTACTTC.

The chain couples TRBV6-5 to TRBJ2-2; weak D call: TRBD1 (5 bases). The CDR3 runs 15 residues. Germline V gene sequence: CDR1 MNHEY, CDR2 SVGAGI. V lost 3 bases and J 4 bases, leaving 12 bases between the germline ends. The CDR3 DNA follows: TGTGCCAGCAGTTATTTGTCAGGGCGCACCGGGGAGCTGTTTTTT. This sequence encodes CASSYLSGRTGELFF.

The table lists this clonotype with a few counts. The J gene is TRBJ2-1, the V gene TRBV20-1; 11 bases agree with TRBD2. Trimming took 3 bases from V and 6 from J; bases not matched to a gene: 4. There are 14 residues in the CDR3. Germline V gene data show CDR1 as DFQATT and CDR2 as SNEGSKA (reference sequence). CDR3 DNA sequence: TGCAGTGCTAGGAGCCTAGCGGGAGGCAATGAGCAGTTCTTC. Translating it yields CSARSLAGGNEQFF.

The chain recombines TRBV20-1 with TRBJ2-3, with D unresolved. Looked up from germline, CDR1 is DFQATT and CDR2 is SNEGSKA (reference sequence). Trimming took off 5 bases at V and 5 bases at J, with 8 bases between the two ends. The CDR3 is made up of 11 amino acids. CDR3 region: CSASHEDTQYF. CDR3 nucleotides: TGCAGTGCTTCCCATGAAGATACGCAGTATTTT.

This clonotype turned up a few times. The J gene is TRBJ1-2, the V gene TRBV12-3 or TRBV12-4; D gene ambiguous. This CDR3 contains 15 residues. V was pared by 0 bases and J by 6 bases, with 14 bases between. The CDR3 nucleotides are TGTGCCAGCAGTTTAGCGCTATGGGGTAATGATGGCTACACCTTC. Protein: CASSLALWGNDGYTF.

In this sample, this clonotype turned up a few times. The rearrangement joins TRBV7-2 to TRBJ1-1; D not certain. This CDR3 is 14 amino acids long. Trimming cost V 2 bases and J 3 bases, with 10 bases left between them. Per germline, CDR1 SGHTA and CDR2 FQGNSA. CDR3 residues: CASSLSGLDTEAFF. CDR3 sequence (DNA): TGTGCCAGCAGCTTATCCGGCCTCGACACTGAAGCTTTCTTT.